These 8 T cell receptor beta chains came from one sample sequenced in a study of T cell repertoires in ileal Crohn's disease (dated by TCRdb to about 2019). Reading the label with the study, this specimen's time point is: inflamed ileum from the surgical specimen. The library was obtained by the immunoSEQ multiplex PCR assay. TCRdb limited this immuneACCESS table to in-frame rearrangements with V and J called. A share of clones is missing; checked studies link under half to unresolved V genes, and the rest is unexplained. This sample has about 17,000 clones in its table, and roughly three quarters of those were observed once. The ten largest clones take up over 3.5% of the sample. The material sequenced was ileal tissue. These receptors were obtained from an adult with Crohn's disease.

The chain joins TRBV9 to TRBJ2-1; 12 nucleotides agree with TRBD2. This CDR3 is built from 17 residues. Germline V gene lookup returns CDR1 SGDLS and CDR2 YYNGEE. J lost 3 bases, V lost 0 bases, and 4 bases had no gene match. DNA of the CDR3: TGTGCCAGCAGCGTAGGACCGGGACTAGCGGGCTACAATGAGCAGTTCTTC. Translating gives CASSVGPGLAGYNEQFF.

V usage is TRBV2 and J usage is TRBJ1-4; TRBD1 matches 7 bases. Trimming took 8 bases from V and 7 from J; bases not matched to a gene: 16. CDR1 and CDR2 from the germline V gene are SNHLY and FYNNEI. The CDR3 is made up of 16 amino acids. The chain's CDR3 is CASFGTRQGIGEKLFF. CDR3 DNA sequence: TGTGCCAGCTTCGGGACCCGACAGGGAATAGGTGAAAAACTGTTTTTT.

This chain links TRBV5-1 with TRBJ2-3; D uncertain. Germline CDR1 and CDR2: SGHRS and YFSETQ. Deletions cut 2 bases from V and 0 bases from J, with 13 bases between. CDR3 length: 16 amino acids. The CDR3 loop reads CASSLFPGASTDTQYF. DNA for the CDR3: TGCGCCAGCAGCTTATTCCCAGGCGCTAGCACAGATACGCAGTATTTT.

The chain has TRBV5-8 and TRBJ1-4, with a possible D match to TRBD1 (5 bases). The germline gives CDR1 SGHTS, CDR2 YDEGEE. The CDR3 covers 15 residues. Trimming left V 1 base short and J 5 bases short, with 12 bases between. CDR3 nucleotide sequence: TGTGCCAGCAGCTTGAGGAGGACAAGGAATGAAAAACTGTTTTTT. Amino acids: CASSLRRTRNEKLFF. Full variable domain (remainder filled in from reference TRBV5-8 and TRBJ1-4): EAGVTQSPTHLIKTRGQQATLRCSPISGHTSVYWYQQALGLGLQFLLWYDEGEERNRGNFPPRFSGRQFPNYSSELNVNALELEDSALYLCASSLRRTRNEKLFFGSGTQLSVL.

The V and J genes are TRBV27 and TRBJ2-3; D ambiguous. From germline, CDR1 is MNHEY and CDR2 SMNVEV (reference sequence). This CDR3 has 13 amino acids. V was shortened by 2 bases and J by 1 base, with 4 bases between the two germline ends. As DNA, the CDR3 is TGTGCCAGCAGTTTACTCGGCACAGATACGCAGTATTTT. Translated: CASSLLGTDTQYF.

This chain connects TRBV5-1 to TRBJ2-1; TRBD1 or TRBD2 may be the D gene (5 bases each). CDR3 length: 18 amino acids. Trimming took 0 bases from V and 3 from J, leaving 19 bases between them. The germline V gene encodes CDR1 SGHRS and CDR2 YFSETQ. The CDR3 region has the DNA TGCGCCAGCAGCTTGGCCGGCAGTCGGGGCATTGGCTACAATGAGCAGTTCTTC. Amino acids: CASSLAGSRGIGYNEQFF.

On this clone itself: Other DNA sequences in the sample encode the same CDR3. CDR3 nucleotide sequence: TGTGCCAGCAGTTACTCAGGGCAGGGCACTGAAGCTTTCTTT. Residues: CASSYSGQGTEAFF. The chain is built from TRBV6-5 and TRBJ1-1; TRBD1 might be the D (5 bases). Germline assignment: CDR1 MNHEY and CDR2 SVGAGI. Trimming shortened V by 0 bases and J by 4 bases, and 9 bases separated the two germline ends. CDR3 length: 14 residues.

The chain joins TRBV5-1 to TRBJ2-5, with D possibly matching TRBD1 (6 bases). The CDR3 is 13 amino acids. The V gene lost 0 bases and the J gene lost 6 bases, with 9 bases spanning the gap. Looked up from germline, CDR1 is SGHRS and CDR2 is YFSETQ. This chain's CDR3 is CASSLAGEKTQYF. Written as DNA, the CDR3 is TGCGCCAGCAGCTTGGCAGGGGAAAAGACCCAGTACTTC.